This TCR beta chain was found in a study of blood T cell repertoires in COVID-19. Across the whole study: The United States, Italy and Spain provided the acute and convalescent COVID-19 samples.

The CDR3 covers 15 residues. J lost 2 bases, V lost 3 bases, and 6 bases had no gene match. The germline V gene encodes CDR1 SGDLS and CDR2 YYNGEE. The assay was immunoSEQ multiplex PCR, and TCRdb's table has in-frame clones only and misses some. This sample carries hundreds of thousands of clones, approximately 90% of them seen once, and the ten largest clones take 4% to 4.5%. V and J are TRBV9 and TRBJ2-3; 7 nucleotides match TRBD1. The sequencing sample was made of peripheral blood. The clonotype comes from a woman aged 30 to 39 with acute or convalescent COVID-19. The CDR3 loop reads CASSAYRGPTDTQYF. Here the CDR3 DNA reads TGTGCCAGCAGCGCCTACAGGGGACCCACAGATACGCAGTATTTT.